What follows is one TCR beta chain and its context. Its target is unknown. The protocol was immunoSEQ multiplex PCR, while the TCRdb copy is restricted to in-frame clones and leaves out a portion. This sample has roughly 78,000 clones, with roughly 85% found just once. This entry comes from a study of T cell responses to AZD1222 COVID-19 vaccine. The CDR3 has 12 residues. Between the trimmed V and J ends, which lost 4 bases and 4 bases, there was a span of 4 bases. Per the germline V gene, CDR1 is MDHEN and CDR2 is SYDVKM. Study-level findings and limits: Only five or six AZD1222 recipients tested seropositive at baseline.

This TCR derives from an adult in good health. The chain links TRBV28 to TRBJ1-4; D gene unclear. Sequenced material: peripheral blood, taken on day 0 of AZD1222 vaccination. The CDR3 nucleotides read TGTGCCAGCAGTTCGGGTAATGAAAAACTGTTTTTT. It codes for CASSSGNEKLFF. The full variable domain, completed using reference TRBV28 and TRBJ1-4, is DVKVTQSSRYLVKRTGEKVFLECVQDMDHENMFWYRQDPGLGLRLIYFSYDVKMKEKGDIPEGYSVSREKKERFSLILESASTNQTSMYLCASSSGNEKLFFGSGTQLSVL.